A selection of T cell receptor beta chains follows, all from one sample in a study of blood T cell repertoires in COVID-19. Measured with immunoSEQ multiplex PCR; TCRdb has only the in-frame clones, and not every one. The sample lists some 200,000 clones; around 90% were seen once. Sequencing was performed on PBMCs or T cells enriched from blood (not recorded which). Every receptor here comes from a woman in her twenties or thirties who had recovered from COVID-19. Both conserved end residues are part of each CDR3. D genes are given only for firm matches. Part of the rows lack a size; the others show once, few, many or a class for expanded clones.

d_call	clone_size	v_call	j_call	cdr3_aa	cdr3_nt
.	.	TRBV7-8	TRBJ1-1	CASSPRGLRNTEAFF	TGTGCCAGCAGCCCGCGGGGACTCAGGAACACTGAAGCTTTCTTT
TRBD1	.	TRBV7-9	TRBJ1-5	CASSPQGPQPQHF	TGTGCCAGCAGCCCACAGGGGCCCCAGCCCCAGCATTTT
.	.	TRBV19	TRBJ1-4	CASSIDPFNEKLFF	TGTGCCAGTAGTATAGATCCATTTAATGAAAAACTGTTTTTT
.	.	TRBV14	TRBJ2-5	CASSQDRAGSETQYF	TGTGCCAGCAGCCAAGACCGGGCGGGTAGTGAGACCCAGTACTTC
.	.	TRBV9	TRBJ1-2	CASSSDPGGVYGYTF	TGTGCCAGCAGCTCCGACCCGGGAGGGGTGTACGGCTACACCTTC
TRBD2	.	TRBV4-2	TRBJ2-7	CASSPLGGGRRDEQYF	TGTGCCAGCAGCCCCCTCGGGGGGGGGCGCCGCGACGAGCAGTACTTC
TRBD2	.	TRBV5-1	TRBJ2-1	CASSWDPSGGLNEQFF	TGCGCCAGCAGCTGGGACCCTAGCGGGGGGCTCAATGAGCAGTTCTTC
.	.	TRBV5-1	TRBJ2-7	CARSRGGADPRWEWQYF	TGCGCCCGCAGCAGGGGGGGGGCCGACCCCAGGTGGGAATGGCAGTACTTC
TRBD1	.	TRBV29-1	TRBJ1-4	CSVAEGAKLFF	TGCAGCGTTGCCGAGGGGGCAAAACTGTTTTTT
TRBD2	.	TRBV9	TRBJ2-2	CASSPGGTNTGELFF	TGTGCCAGCAGCCCCGGGGGGACCAACACCGGGGAGCTGTTTTTT
TRBD1	.	TRBV18	TRBJ1-5	CASSPGDRINQPQHF	TGTGCCAGCTCACCTGGGGACAGGATAAATCAGCCCCAGCATTTT
TRBD2	.	TRBV10-3	TRBJ2-3	CAISGVGLAATDTQYF	TGTGCCATCAGTGGGGTAGGACTAGCGGCTACAGATACGCAGTATTTT
.	.	TRBV5-5	TRBJ1-5	CASSHLRGQGQPQHF	TGTGCCAGCAGCCATCTGCGGGGGCAGGGGCAGCCCCAGCATTTT
.	.	TRBV5-1	TRBJ1-2	CASSLVAPPSYGYTF	TGCGCCAGCAGCTTGGTGGCACCTCCTAGCTATGGCTACACCTTC
.	.	TRBV7-9	TRBJ2-7	CASSLAGGGPSYEQYF	TGTGCCAGCAGCTTAGCCGGAGGGGGCCCAAGCTACGAGCAGTACTTC
.	.	TRBV27	TRBJ1-5	CASSITGGAQHF	TGTGCCAGCAGTATTACCGGAGGGGCCCAGCATTTT
TRBD1	.	TRBV7-3	TRBJ1-1	CASSLQPGTGGKNTEAFF	TGTGCCAGCAGCTTACAGCCCGGGACAGGGGGTAAGAACACTGAAGCTTTCTTT
TRBD2	few	TRBV30	TRBJ2-7	CAWSDASGSWEQYF	TGTGCCTGGAGTGACGCTAGCGGGAGCTGGGAGCAGTACTTC
.	.	TRBV7-8	TRBJ2-7	CASSFLGGQISYEQYF	TGTGCCAGCAGCTTTCTCGGGGGACAGATCTCCTACGAGCAGTACTTC
.	.	TRBV19	TRBJ2-1	CASSIVGGREFESEQFF	TGTGCCAGTAGTATAGTTGGGGGGCGGGAGTTTGAGAGTGAGCAGTTCTTC
TRBD1	.	TRBV5-5	TRBJ2-6	CASSFRGQGSGANVLTF	TGTGCCAGCAGCTTCCGGGGACAGGGATCTGGGGCCAACGTCCTGACTTTC
.	.	TRBV30	TRBJ2-2	CAWSALNTGELFF	TGTGCCTGGAGTGCCTTAAACACCGGGGAGCTGTTTTTT
.	.	TRBV6-5	TRBJ1-5	CASSYQQGGSNQPQHF	TGTGCCAGCAGTTACCAACAGGGTGGGAGCAATCAGCCCCAGCATTTT
.	.	TRBV9	TRBJ1-5	CASSGDKFSNQPQHF	TGTGCCAGCAGCGGCGACAAGTTTAGCAATCAGCCCCAGCATTTT
TRBD1	few	TRBV13	TRBJ2-7	CASSFGGTGTYEQYF	TGTGCCAGCAGCTTTGGGGGGACAGGGACCTACGAGCAGTACTTC
TRBD1	.	TRBV7-9	TRBJ2-1	CASSQTGYNEQFF	TGTGCCAGCAGCCAGACAGGGTACAATGAGCAGTTCTTC
TRBD2	.	TRBV7-2	TRBJ2-5	CASSSPTSGEETQYF	TGTGCCAGCAGCTCACCGACTAGCGGGGAAGAGACCCAGTACTTC
.	once	TRBV4-3	TRBJ2-2	CASSPSTGELFF	TGCGCCAGCAGCCCTTCCACCGGGGAGCTGTTTTTT
TRBD1	.	TRBV27	TRBJ2-1	CASRGQGSGEQFF	TGTGCCAGCAGAGGACAGGGGTCTGGAGAGCAGTTCTTC
.	.	TRBV30	TRBJ1-2	CAWSVGRGSYGYTF	TGTGCCTGGAGTGTGGGCAGGGGAAGCTATGGCTACACCTTC
TRBD1	.	TRBV2	TRBJ2-7	CSYRGEATYEQYF	TGTTCCTACAGGGGGGAGGCTACCTACGAGCAGTACTTC
TRBD1	.	TRBV7-2	TRBJ2-4	CASSLEGTGGFQYF	TGTGCCAGCAGCCTAGAAGGGACAGGGGGTTTTCAGTACTTC
TRBD1	.	TRBV5-1	TRBJ1-1	CASSLDRGTEAFF	TGCGCCAGCAGCTTGGACAGGGGCACTGAAGCTTTCTTT